This passage covers 15 T cell receptor beta chains from one sample sequenced in a study of cytomegalovirus exposure and HLA in healthy donors. Primers for the PCR totalled 60 Vbeta and 13 Jbeta. Only in-frame clones appear in the TCRdb table, and some are missing; sequencing was by immunoSEQ multiplex PCR. This table has around 200,000 clones, 60% to 80% appearing once. The sample consisted of PBMCs. These receptors came from a male donor in good health and CMV-seronegative.

The chain couples TRBV29-1 to TRBJ1-1; D is uncertain. Trimming left V 3 bases short and J 5 bases short, with 13 bases between. Germline CDR1 SQVTM, CDR2 ANQGSEA. The CDR3 length is 13 residues. The DNA for the CDR3 is TGCAGCGTTGACGAGGATCCGGGGACTGAAGCTTTCTTT. Translating it yields CSVDEDPGTEAFF.

In nucleotides, the CDR3 is TGTGCCTGGGAGGACAGGGATGAGCAGTTCTTC. It codes for CAWEDRDEQFF. The rearrangement uses TRBV30 and TRBJ2-1, with TRBD1 matching over 8 bases. CDR3 length equals 11 residues. V shed 5 bases, J shed 8 bases, and the junction held 2 bases outside the gene matches. Germline V lookup: CDR1 GTSNPN, CDR2 SVGIG (reference sequence).

The V gene is TRBV27, the J gene TRBJ2-3, with D unresolved. This CDR3 is built from 14 residues. Trimming pared 3 bases from V and 2 bases from J, leaving 9 bases between. In germline, CDR1 is MNHEY, CDR2 SMNVEV (reference sequence). Here the CDR3 reads CASSFRQDTDTQYF. Here the CDR3 DNA reads TGTGCCAGCAGTTTCCGGCAGGACACAGATACGCAGTATTTT.

This chain joins TRBV7-9 and TRBJ1-1; D gene ambiguous. The V end lost 5 bases, the J end lost 4 bases, and 11 bases lay between the germline ends. Per germline, CDR1 SEHNR and CDR2 FQNEAQ (reference sequence). This CDR3 region has 13 residues. The CDR3 coding sequence is TGTGCCAGCAGCACCACGACAAGCACTGAAGCTTTCTTT. Translation gives CASSTTTSTEAFF.

The genes are TRBV5-1 and TRBJ2-1; D uncertain. The CDR3 is 17 amino acids. V was shortened by 0 bases and J by 0 bases, with 13 bases between the two germline ends. Germline CDR1 and CDR2: SGHRS and YFSETQ. CDR3 DNA sequence: TGCGCCAGCAGCTTGGATTCCGTTTTGAGCTCCTACAATGAGCAGTTCTTC. Translated: CASSLDSVLSSYNEQFF.

The chain links TRBV4-1 to TRBJ1-4, with D possibly TRBD1 on 5 matching bases. V lost 2 bases to trimming and J lost 3 bases, with 16 bases between them. Germline CDR1 is MGHRA and CDR2 is YSYEKL. The CDR3 length is 17 residues. The CDR3 is CASSQRWVGASNEKLFF. DNA of the CDR3: TGCGCCAGCAGCCAACGATGGGTTGGGGCGTCTAATGAAAAACTGTTTTTT.

V gene TRBV28 combines with J gene TRBJ2-7; 8 bases are shared with TRBD1. V was clipped by 7 bases and J by 2 bases; unmatched bases: 16. The CDR3 runs 17 residues. Per germline, CDR1 MDHEN and CDR2 SYDVKM. The CDR3 is CASTTTAPGQGPYEQYF. In DNA, the CDR3 is TGTGCCAGCACTACTACGGCCCCAGGACAGGGCCCCTACGAGCAGTACTTC.

The chain joins TRBV9 to TRBJ2-2; TRBD2 matches at 8 bases. This CDR3 comprises 17 residues. Trimming removed 4 bases from V and 1 base from J; junction bases left unmatched: 9. Germline V gives CDR1 SGDLS, CDR2 YYNGEE. The DNA for the CDR3 is TGTGCCAGCAGCCTTTATTGGGCGGGGGGGAACACCGGGGAGCTGTTTTTT. The encoded protein is CASSLYWAGGNTGELFF.

V is TRBV27 and J is TRBJ2-1; 14 bases match TRBD2. J lost 7 bases, V lost 11 bases, and 7 bases had no gene match. The length of the CDR3 is 14 residues. Germline CDR1 is MNHEY and CDR2 is SMNVEV (reference sequence). CDR3 in DNA: TGTGCCGCCAGGACTAGCGGGGGGCCTAATGAGCAGTTCTTC. Translated: CAARTSGGPNEQFF.

V gene TRBV9 combines with J gene TRBJ2-1; 9 bases agree with TRBD2. Germline trimming cut 0 bases from V and 3 bases from J; bases unmatched to any gene: 4. CDR1 and CDR2 from the germline V gene are SGDLS and YYNGEE. CDR3 length equals 16 residues. The CDR3 DNA reads as TGTGCCAGCAGCGTAGCCCCGACTAGCGGCTACAATGAGCAGTTCTTC. It yields the protein CASSVAPTSGYNEQFF.

The rearrangement uses TRBV5-1 and TRBJ2-2; 9 bases are shared with TRBD1. The CDR3 has 17 amino acids. Trimming removed 4 bases from V and 4 bases from J; junction bases left unmatched: 11. Looked up from germline, CDR1 is SGHRS and CDR2 is YFSETQ. The CDR3 bases are TGCGCCAGCAGCCCAGAGACAGGGGGGACCGGCACCGGGGAGCTGTTTTTT. Amino acid sequence: CASSPETGGTGTGELFF.

This chain links TRBV12-5 with TRBJ2-1; D is undetermined. The length of the CDR3 is 12 residues. Trimming shortened V by 1 base and J by 10 bases, and 8 bases separated the two germline ends. Germline V gene sequence: CDR1 LGHNT, CDR2 FRNRAP. The CDR3 nucleotides read TGTGCTAGTGGTTTGGGGGCCCGGGAGCAGTTCTTC. It yields the protein CASGLGAREQFF. The whole variable domain, filled in from reference TRBV12-5 and TRBJ2-1, reads DARVTQTPRHKVTEMGQEVTMRCQPILGHNTVFWYRQTMMQGLELLAYFRNRAPLDDSGMPKDRFSAEMPDATLATLKIQPSEPRDSAVYFCASGLGAREQFFGPGTRLTVL.

The rearrangement uses TRBV11-2 and TRBJ1-4, with D perhaps TRBD1 (5 bases). The CDR3 has 15 amino acids. Germline V CDR1 and CDR2: SGHAT, FQNNGV. Deletions cut 1 base from V and 4 bases from J, with 10 bases between. The CDR3 loop reads CASSLATAINEKLFF. CDR3 coding DNA: TGTGCCAGCAGCTTAGCGACAGCGATTAATGAAAAACTGTTTTTT.

The rearrangement links TRBV25-1 to TRBJ1-2, with TRBD1 identical over 7 bases. Germline V gene sequence: CDR1 MGHDK, CDR2 SYGVNS. There are 15 residues in the CDR3. V trimming: 5 bases; J trimming: 6 bases; junction bases outside the gene matches: 12. The CDR3 nucleotides read TGTGCCAGCAGTCCAACAGGGGTAGGAGTGGATGGCTACACCTTC. Its protein is CASSPTGVGVDGYTF.

The rearrangement joins TRBV5-1 to TRBJ1-1; 7 bases align to TRBD1. V was pared by 0 bases and J by 6 bases, with 8 bases of the junction left unmatched. Germline-derived CDR1 and CDR2 are SGHRS and YFSETQ. This CDR3 has 15 residues. The CDR3 loop is CASSLEVTGLSEAFF. In DNA form, the CDR3 reads TGCGCCAGCAGCTTGGAGGTGACAGGGTTATCTGAAGCTTTCTTT.